Below, 19 T cell receptor beta chains from the same sample are listed, as sequenced in a study of human thymus T cells. Here immunoSEQ multiplex PCR was the method, and the copy in TCRdb shows in-frame clones only, minus some. Of more than 45,000 clones listed, over 85% were seen once; the top ten hold 6%. The material sequenced was blood. These receptors all come from a boy less than two years old with a congenital heart defect but otherwise immunologically healthy.

The chain combines TRBV30 with TRBJ1-2; TRBD1 might be the D (5 bases). CDR3 length: 16 amino acids. V lost 2 bases, J lost 0 bases, and 16 bases lay in between. Germline V CDR1 and CDR2: GTSNPN, SVGIG (reference sequence). The CDR3 DNA is TGTGCCTGGAGTCCACCCGACAGCCATCCTAACTATGGCTACACCTTC. Amino acids: CAWSPPDSHPNYGYTF.

The CDR3 here is CASSQVVRSSTDTQYF. CDR3 sequence (DNA): TGTGCCAGCAGCCAAGTGGTCCGCTCTAGCACAGATACGCAGTATTTT. The chain uses TRBV14 and TRBJ2-3; D remains unclear. The CDR3 has 16 residues. V lost 1 base, J lost 0 bases, and 11 bases lay in between. Germline values: CDR1 SGHDN, CDR2 FVKESK.

V gene TRBV5-1 combines with J gene TRBJ2-1; 8 nucleotides match TRBD1. Looked up from germline, CDR1 is SGHRS and CDR2 is YFSETQ. V lost 1 base and J lost 1; bases outside the gene matches: 7. The length of the CDR3 is 17 residues. In DNA form, the CDR3 reads TGCGCCAGCAGCTTGTTAGCAGGGGGCGCTTCCTACAATGAGCAGTTCTTC. This encodes CASSLLAGGASYNEQFF.

V is TRBV27 and J is TRBJ2-3, with 13 nucleotides matching TRBD2. This CDR3 is 16 amino acids long. Germline-derived CDR1 and CDR2 are MNHEY and SMNVEV (reference sequence). V shed 4 bases, J shed 6 bases, and the junction held 7 bases outside the gene matches. CDR3: CASSSGLAGVRDTQYF. Written as DNA, the CDR3 is TGTGCCAGCAGTTCCGGACTAGCGGGAGTGAGGGATACGCAGTATTTT.

This clone has just a few counts. The chain has TRBV21-1 and TRBJ2-7. TRBV21-1 is designated a pseudogene. This CDR3 comprises 12 residues. The CDR3: CASSKDPYEQYF. The CDR3 DNA reads TGTGCCAGCAGCAAAGATCCCTACGAGCAGTACTTC.

This chain connects TRBV5-1 to TRBJ2-2; 11 bases map to TRBD2. Germline values: CDR1 SGHRS, CDR2 YFSETQ. The CDR3 extends over 16 amino acids. V lost 5 bases to trimming and J lost 4 bases; unmatched junction nucleotides: 7. The CDR3 protein is CASSYSGRATTGELFF. The CDR3 DNA reads as TGCGCCAGCAGTTATAGCGGGAGGGCCACCACCGGGGAGCTGTTTTTT.

The chain employs TRBV7-8 and TRBJ2-7; no reliable D call. Germline CDR1 is SGHVS and CDR2 is FQNEAQ. The CDR3 extends over 13 amino acids. V was cut by 5 bases and J by 5 bases, with 13 bases left in between. This chain's CDR3 is CASSPMERNEQYF. The DNA of the CDR3 is TGTGCCAGCAGCCCAATGGAGAGAAACGAGCAGTACTTC. Using reference TRBV7-8 and TRBJ2-7 for the parts outside the CDR3, the full variable domain is GAGVSQSPRYKVAKRGQDVALRCDPISGHVSLFWYQQALGQGPEFLTYFQNEAQLDKSGLPSDRFFAERPEGSVSTLKIQRTQQEDSAVYLCASSPMERNEQYFGPGTRLTVT.

The V and J genes are TRBV7-9 and TRBJ2-7; 10 bases map to TRBD1. The germline CDR1 and CDR2 sequences are SEHNR and FQNEAQ (reference sequence). The ends lost 3 bases at V and 7 bases at J; junction bases unmatched: 9. The CDR3 consists of 15 residues. Here the CDR3 DNA reads TGTGCCAGCAGCTTGGATCGACAGGGGGCGCGGGAGCAGTACTTC. Encoded protein: CASSLDRQGAREQYF.

The CDR3 DNA follows: TGTGCCATCAGCGCTGGACTAGCGGGGGCCGCAGATACGCAGTATTTT. It specifies CAISAGLAGAADTQYF. The rearrangement links TRBV10-3 to TRBJ2-3, with 13 bases matching TRBD2. The CDR3 has 16 residues. Trimming took 6 bases from V and 4 from J; bases not matched to a gene: 7. The germline CDR1 and CDR2 sequences are ENHRY and SYGVKD.

The table lists this clone with a count of one. This CDR3 is CASSSDRSSSGNTIYF. The CDR3 DNA follows: TGCGCCAGCAGCTCGGACAGGAGCAGCTCTGGAAACACCATATATTTT. The chain employs TRBV5-1 and TRBJ1-3; TRBD1 matches 7 bases. Germline loops: CDR1 SGHRS, CDR2 YFSETQ. The CDR3 spans 16 residues. The V segment lost 3 bases and the J segment 0 bases; nucleotides outside the gene matches: 6.

The chain has TRBV2 and TRBJ1-4, with D possibly being TRBD1 (5 bases). CDR3 length: 15 amino acids. The ends were cut back, 8 bases at V and 0 bases at J, with 13 bases in the middle. Germline values: CDR1 SNHLY, CDR2 FYNNEI. CDR3 nucleotides: TGTGCCAGCGGACGAGACAGAGCAACTAATGAAAAACTGTTTTTT. It translates to CASGRDRATNEKLFF.

V gene TRBV19 combines with J gene TRBJ2-2; D gene ambiguous. V shed 2 bases and J shed 5 bases, with 15 bases lying between them. The CDR3 is 16 residues long. Germline V gene sequence: CDR1 LNHDA, CDR2 SQIVND (reference sequence). Here the CDR3 DNA reads TGTGCCAGTAGTATAAGTCGGCAAATACCGACCGGGGAGCTGTTTTTT. Its translation: CASSISRQIPTGELFF. Full variable domain (rest looked up from reference TRBV19 and TRBJ2-2): DGGITQSPKYLFRKEGQNVTLSCEQNLNHDAMYWYRQDPGQGLRLIYYSQIVNDFQKGDIAEGYSVSREKKESFPLTVTSAQKNPTAFYLCASSISRQIPTGELFFGEGSRLTVL.

This chain connects TRBV4-1 to TRBJ2-1; D unresolved. The CDR3 has 13 amino acids. The germline V gene has CDR1 MGHRA and CDR2 YSYEKL. Trimming pared 4 bases from V and 2 bases from J, leaving 6 bases between. The CDR3 sequence: CASSLATYNEQFF. CDR3 in DNA: TGCGCCAGCAGCCTGGCAACCTACAATGAGCAGTTCTTC.

This clone was observed a few times. The V gene is TRBV19, the J gene TRBJ2-7, with unresolved D. The germline V gene has CDR1 LNHDA and CDR2 SQIVND (reference sequence). This CDR3 contains 13 residues. The V gene lost 6 bases and the J gene lost 2 bases, with 11 bases spanning the gap. CDR3 amino acids: CASSPDLTYEQYF. The CDR3, as DNA: TGTGCCAGTAGCCCCGACTTGACCTACGAGCAGTACTTC.

This chain joins TRBV29-1 and TRBJ2-5; D not resolved. This CDR3 has 11 residues. Germline V gives CDR1 SQVTM, CDR2 ANQGSEA. Deletions cut 5 bases from V and 5 bases from J, with 9 bases between. In DNA, the CDR3 is TGCAGCGTTCTTACATGGGAGACCCAGTACTTC. Translated, it gives CSVLTWETQYF.

This chain joins TRBV29-1 and TRBJ2-7, with D perhaps given as TRBD1 or TRBD2 (6 bases each). V was trimmed by 5 bases and J by 0 bases, leaving 11 bases between them. In germline, CDR1 is SQVTM, CDR2 ANQGSEA. The length of the CDR3 is 13 residues. The CDR3 DNA sequence: TGCAGCGTTCTCGGGGGCCTCTCCTACGAGCAGTACTTC. Translation: CSVLGGLSYEQYF.

This chain uses TRBV19 with TRBJ1-2; D call uncertain. The CDR3 has 14 amino acids. Germline-derived CDR1 and CDR2 are LNHDA and SQIVND (reference sequence). The V end was cut by 7 bases, the J end by 4 bases, with 16 bases between. The CDR3 DNA follows: TGTGCCAGTAACCCTACACCGGGTGGCTATGGCTACACCTTC. Translated, it gives CASNPTPGGYGYTF.

The count of this clone is one. The chain couples TRBV6-5 to TRBJ1-2; perhaps TRBD1 as D (6 bases). Germline CDR1 and CDR2: MNHEY and SVGAGI. The length of the CDR3 is 16 residues. Trimming stripped 0 bases from V and 3 bases from J, with 14 bases between. Here the CDR3 reads CASSYSMGGPDYGYTF. CDR3 coding DNA: TGTGCCAGCAGTTACTCGATGGGGGGGCCCGACTATGGCTACACCTTC.

The chain is built from TRBV21-1 and TRBJ2-2; TRBD2, the D gene given by the table, was not confirmed from the DNA. TRBV21-1 is recorded as a pseudogene. CDR3 length: 16 residues. The CDR3: CASSEGLAENTGELFF. CDR3 DNA: TGTGCCAGCAGCGAGGGACTAGCGGAAAACACCGGGGAGCTGTTTTTT.